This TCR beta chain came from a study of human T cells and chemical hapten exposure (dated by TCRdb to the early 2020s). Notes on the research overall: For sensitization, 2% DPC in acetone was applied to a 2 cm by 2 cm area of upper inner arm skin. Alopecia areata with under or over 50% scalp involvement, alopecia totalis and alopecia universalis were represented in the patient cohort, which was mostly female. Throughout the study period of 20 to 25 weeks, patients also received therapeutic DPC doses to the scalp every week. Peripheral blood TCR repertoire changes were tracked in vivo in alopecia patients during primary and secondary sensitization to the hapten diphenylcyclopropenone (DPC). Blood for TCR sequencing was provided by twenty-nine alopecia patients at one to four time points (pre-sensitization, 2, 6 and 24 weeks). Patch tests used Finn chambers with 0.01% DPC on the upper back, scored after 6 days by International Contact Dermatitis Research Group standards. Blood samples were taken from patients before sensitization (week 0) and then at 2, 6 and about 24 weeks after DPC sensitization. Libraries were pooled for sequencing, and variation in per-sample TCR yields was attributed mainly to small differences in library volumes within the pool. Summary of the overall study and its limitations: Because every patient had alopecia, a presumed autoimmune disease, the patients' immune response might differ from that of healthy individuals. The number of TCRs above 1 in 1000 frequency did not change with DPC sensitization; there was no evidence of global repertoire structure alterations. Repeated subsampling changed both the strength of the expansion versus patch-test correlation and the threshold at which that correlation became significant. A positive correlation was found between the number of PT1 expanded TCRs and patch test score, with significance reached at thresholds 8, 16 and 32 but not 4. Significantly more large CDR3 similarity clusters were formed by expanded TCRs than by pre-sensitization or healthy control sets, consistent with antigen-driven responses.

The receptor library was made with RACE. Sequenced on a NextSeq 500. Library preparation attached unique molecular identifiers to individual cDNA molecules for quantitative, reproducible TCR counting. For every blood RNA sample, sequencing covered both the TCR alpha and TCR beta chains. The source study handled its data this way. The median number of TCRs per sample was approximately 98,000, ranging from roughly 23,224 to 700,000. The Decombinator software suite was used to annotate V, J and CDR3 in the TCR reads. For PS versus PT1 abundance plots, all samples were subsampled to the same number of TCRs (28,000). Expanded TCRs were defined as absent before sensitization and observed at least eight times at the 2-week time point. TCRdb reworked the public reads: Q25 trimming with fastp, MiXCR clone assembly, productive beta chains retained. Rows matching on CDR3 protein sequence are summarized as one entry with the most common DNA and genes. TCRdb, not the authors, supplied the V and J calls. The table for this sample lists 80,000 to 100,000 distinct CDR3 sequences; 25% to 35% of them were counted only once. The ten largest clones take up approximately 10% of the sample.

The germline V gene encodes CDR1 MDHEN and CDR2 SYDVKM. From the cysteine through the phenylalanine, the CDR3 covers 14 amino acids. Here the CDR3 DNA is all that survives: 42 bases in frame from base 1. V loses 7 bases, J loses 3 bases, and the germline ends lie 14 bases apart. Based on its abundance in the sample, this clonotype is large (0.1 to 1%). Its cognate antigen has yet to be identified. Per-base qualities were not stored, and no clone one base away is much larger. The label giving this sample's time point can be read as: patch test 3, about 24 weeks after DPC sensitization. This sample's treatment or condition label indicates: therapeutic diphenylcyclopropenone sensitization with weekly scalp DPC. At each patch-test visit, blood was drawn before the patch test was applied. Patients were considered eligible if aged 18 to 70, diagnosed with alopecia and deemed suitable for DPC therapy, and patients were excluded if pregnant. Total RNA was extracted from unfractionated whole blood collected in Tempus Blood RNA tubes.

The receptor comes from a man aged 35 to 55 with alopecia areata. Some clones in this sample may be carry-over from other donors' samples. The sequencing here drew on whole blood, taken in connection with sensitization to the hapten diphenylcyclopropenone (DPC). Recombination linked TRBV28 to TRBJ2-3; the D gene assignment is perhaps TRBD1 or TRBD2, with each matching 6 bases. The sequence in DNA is TGTGCCAGCACCACCGTAGGGGGGACAGATACGCAGTATTTT. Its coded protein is CASTTVGGTDTQYF. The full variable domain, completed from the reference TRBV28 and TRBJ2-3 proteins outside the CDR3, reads DVKVTQSSRYLVKRTGEKVFLECVQDMDHENMFWYRQDPGLGLRLIYFSYDVKMKEKGDIPEGYSVSREKKERFSLILESASTNQTSMYLCASTTVGGTDTQYFGPGTRLTVL.